The present T cell receptor beta chain was sequenced within a study of blood T cells in healthy people across ages. This clonotype was seen a handful of times. The use of a sample-barcoded 5' primer and a J-beta primer mix characterized a second PCR of roughly 6 to 12 cycles. TCRdb recomputed calls from the 5' RACE reads with MiXCR, one row per CDR3 protein. The repertoire includes some 850,000 distinct CDR3 sequences, around 25% of them detected once, and under 3% sits in the top ten. V lost 8 bases and J lost 4, with 11 bases in between. Per germline, CDR1 SQVTM and CDR2 ANQGSEA. CDR3 length equals 11 residues. The same specimen was also included in a second study, on T cells of mothers and their children.

The rearrangement uses TRBV29-1 and TRBJ1-2, with D uncertain. Sequencing was performed on blood. This receptor was taken from a boy under 18 in good health. The CDR3 spells CSTSFGYGYTF. In nucleotides, the CDR3 is TGCAGCACATCCTTCGGCTATGGCTACACCTTC.